The clone carrying this T cell receptor (beta chain) was counted ten times or more. Its antigen is still unknown. PBMCs were isolated at a quantity of at least 6.5 million per sample. The sample comes from a study of blood T cells in healthy people across ages. Study observations and caveats: Donors of long life had a larger count of naive CD4+ cells and greater diversity than aged donors. No conclusive comparison of naive versus antigen-experienced cells was possible with unsorted PBMCs.

The second PCR ran roughly 7 to 11 cycles with a sample-barcoded 5' primer and J-beta primers. TCRdb processed the 5' RACE reads anew with MiXCR; each CDR3 protein has one entry. The sample carries about 1.1 million distinct CDR3 sequences, 35% to 45% recorded once. The CDR3 covers 12 residues. Looked up from germline, CDR1 is DFQATT and CDR2 is SNEGSKA (reference sequence). V lost 4 bases, J lost 1 base, and 7 bases lay in between. The sequencing sample was made of blood. The chain employs TRBV20-1 and TRBJ1-1, with D hard to call. The receptor's source is a man aged 18-30 years in good health. Here the CDR3 DNA reads TGCAGTGCTAAGAGCGGGAACACTGAAGCTTTCTTT. Translation gives CSAKSGNTEAFF.